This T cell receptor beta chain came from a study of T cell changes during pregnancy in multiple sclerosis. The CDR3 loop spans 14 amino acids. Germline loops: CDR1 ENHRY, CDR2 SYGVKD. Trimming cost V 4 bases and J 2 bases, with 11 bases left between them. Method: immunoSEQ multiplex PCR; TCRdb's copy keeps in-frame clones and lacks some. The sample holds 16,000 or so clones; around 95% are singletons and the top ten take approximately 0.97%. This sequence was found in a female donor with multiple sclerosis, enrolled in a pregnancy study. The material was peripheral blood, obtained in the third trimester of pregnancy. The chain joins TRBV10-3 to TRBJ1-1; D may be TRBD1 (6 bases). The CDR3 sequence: CAISVGHLNTEAFF. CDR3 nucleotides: TGTGCCATCAGTGTGGGACACCTAAACACTGAAGCTTTCTTT.